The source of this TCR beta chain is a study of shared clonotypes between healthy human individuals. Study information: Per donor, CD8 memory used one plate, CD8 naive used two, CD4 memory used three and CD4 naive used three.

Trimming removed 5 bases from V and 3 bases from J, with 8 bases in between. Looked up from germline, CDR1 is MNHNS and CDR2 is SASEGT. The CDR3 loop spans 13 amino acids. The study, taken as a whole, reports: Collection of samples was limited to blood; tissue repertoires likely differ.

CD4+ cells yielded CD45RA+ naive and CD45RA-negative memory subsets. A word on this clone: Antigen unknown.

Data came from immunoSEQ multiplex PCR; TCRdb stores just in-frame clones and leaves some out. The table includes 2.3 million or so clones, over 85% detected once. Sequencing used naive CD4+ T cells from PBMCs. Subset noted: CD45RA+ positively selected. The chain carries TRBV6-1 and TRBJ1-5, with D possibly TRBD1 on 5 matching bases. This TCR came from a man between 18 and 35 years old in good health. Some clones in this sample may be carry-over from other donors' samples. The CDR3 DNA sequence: TGTGCCAGCAGTAGACAGTTCAATCAGCCCCAGCATTTT. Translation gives CASSRQFNQPQHF.